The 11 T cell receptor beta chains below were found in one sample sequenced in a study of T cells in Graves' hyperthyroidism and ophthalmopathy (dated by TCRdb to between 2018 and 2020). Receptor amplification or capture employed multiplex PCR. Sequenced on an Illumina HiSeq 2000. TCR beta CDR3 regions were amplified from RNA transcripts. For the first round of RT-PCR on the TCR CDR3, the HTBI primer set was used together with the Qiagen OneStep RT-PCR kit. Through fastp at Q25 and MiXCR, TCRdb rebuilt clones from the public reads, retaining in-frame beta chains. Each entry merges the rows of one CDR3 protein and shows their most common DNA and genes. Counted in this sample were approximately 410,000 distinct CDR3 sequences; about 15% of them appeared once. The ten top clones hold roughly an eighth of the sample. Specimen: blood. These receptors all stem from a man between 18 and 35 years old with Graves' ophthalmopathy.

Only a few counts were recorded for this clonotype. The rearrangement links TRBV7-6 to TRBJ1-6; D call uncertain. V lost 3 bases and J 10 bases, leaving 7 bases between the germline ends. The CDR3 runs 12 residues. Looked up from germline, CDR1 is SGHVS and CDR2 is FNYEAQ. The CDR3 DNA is TGTGCCAGCAGCTTGCAGGCCTCACCCCTCCACTTT. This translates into CASSLQASPLHF.

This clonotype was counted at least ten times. CDR3 amino acids: CASSSSGGTIYEQYF. CDR3 nucleotide sequence: TGCGCCAGCAGCTCCTCGGGAGGGACCATCTACGAGCAGTACTTC. The chain has TRBV5-1 and TRBJ2-7; TRBD2 matches 8 bases. Germline CDR1 is SGHRS and CDR2 is YFSETQ. Trimming removed 3 bases from V and 3 bases from J; junction bases left unmatched: 8. This CDR3 region has 15 residues.

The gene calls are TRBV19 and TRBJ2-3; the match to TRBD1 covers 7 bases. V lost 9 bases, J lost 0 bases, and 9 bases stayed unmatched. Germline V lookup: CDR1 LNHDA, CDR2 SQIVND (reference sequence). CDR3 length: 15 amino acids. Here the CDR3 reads CASTDRAGSTDTQYF. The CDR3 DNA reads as TGTGCCAGCACTGACAGGGCTGGTAGCACAGATACGCAGTATTTT.

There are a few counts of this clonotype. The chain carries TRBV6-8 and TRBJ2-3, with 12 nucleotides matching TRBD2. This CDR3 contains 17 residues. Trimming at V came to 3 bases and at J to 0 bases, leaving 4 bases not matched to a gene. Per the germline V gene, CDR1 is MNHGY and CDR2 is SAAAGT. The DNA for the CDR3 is TGTGCCAGCAGTTATCGGGGACTAGCGGGCAGCACAGATACGCAGTATTTT. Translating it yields CASSYRGLAGSTDTQYF.

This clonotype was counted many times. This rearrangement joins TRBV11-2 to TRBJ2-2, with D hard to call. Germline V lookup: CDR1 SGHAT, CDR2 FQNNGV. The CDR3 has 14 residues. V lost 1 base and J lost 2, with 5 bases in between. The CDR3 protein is CASSLVRNTGELFF. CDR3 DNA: TGTGCCAGCAGCTTAGTCCGCAACACCGGGGAGCTGTTTTTT. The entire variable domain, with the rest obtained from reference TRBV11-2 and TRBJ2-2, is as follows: EAGVAQSPRYKIIEKRQSVAFWCNPISGHATLYWYQQILGQGPKLLIQFQNNGVVDDSQLPKDRFSAERLKGVDSTLKIQPAKLEDSAVYLCASSLVRNTGELFFGEGSRLTVL.

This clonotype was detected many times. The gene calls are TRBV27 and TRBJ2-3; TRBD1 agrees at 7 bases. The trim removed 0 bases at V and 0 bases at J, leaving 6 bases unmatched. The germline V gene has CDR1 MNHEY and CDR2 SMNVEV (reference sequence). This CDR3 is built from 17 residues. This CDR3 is CASSLSVGTESTDTQYF. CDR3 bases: TGTGCCAGCAGTTTATCCGTCGGGACAGAGAGCACAGATACGCAGTATTTT.

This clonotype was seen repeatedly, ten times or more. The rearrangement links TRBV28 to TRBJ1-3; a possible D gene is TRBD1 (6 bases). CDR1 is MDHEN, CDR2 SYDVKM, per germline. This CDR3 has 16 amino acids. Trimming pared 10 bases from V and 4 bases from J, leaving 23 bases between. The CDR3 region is CATRGLSSYSGNTIYF. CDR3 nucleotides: TGTGCCACCCGGGGGCTATCCTCCTACTCGGGAAACACCATATATTTT.

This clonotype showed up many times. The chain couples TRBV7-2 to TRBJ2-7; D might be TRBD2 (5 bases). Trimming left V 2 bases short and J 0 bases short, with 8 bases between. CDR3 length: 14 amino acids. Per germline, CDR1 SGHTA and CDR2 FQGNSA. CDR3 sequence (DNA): TGTGCCAGCAGCTTAAGGGAGAGCTCCTACGAGCAGTACTTC. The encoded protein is CASSLRESSYEQYF.

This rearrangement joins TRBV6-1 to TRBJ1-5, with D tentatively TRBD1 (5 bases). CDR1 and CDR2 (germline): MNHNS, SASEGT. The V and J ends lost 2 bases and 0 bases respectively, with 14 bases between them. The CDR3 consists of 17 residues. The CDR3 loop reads CASSEFPAGSSNQPQHF. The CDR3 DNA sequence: TGTGCCAGCAGTGAATTCCCAGCAGGGAGTAGCAATCAGCCCCAGCATTTT.

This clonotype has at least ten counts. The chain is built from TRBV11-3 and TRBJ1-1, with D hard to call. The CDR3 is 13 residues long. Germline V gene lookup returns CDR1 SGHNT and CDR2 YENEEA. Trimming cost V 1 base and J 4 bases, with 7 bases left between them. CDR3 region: CASSLVPGTEAFF. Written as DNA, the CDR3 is TGTGCCAGCAGCTTAGTACCCGGCACTGAAGCTTTCTTT.

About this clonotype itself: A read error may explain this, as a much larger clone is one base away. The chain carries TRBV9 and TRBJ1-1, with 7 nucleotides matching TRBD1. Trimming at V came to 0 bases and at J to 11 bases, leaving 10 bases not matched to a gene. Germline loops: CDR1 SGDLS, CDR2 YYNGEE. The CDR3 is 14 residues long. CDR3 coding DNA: TGTGCCAGCAGCGTAGTAGGGGGCGGAGGAACTGCTTTCTTT. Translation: CASSVVGGGGTAFF. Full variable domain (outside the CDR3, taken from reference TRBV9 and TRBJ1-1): DSGVTQTPKHLITATGQRVTLRCSPRSGDLSVYWYQQSLDQGLQFLIQYYNGEERAKGNILERFSAQQFPDLHSELNLSSLELGDSALYFCASSVVGGGGTAFFGQGTRLTVV.